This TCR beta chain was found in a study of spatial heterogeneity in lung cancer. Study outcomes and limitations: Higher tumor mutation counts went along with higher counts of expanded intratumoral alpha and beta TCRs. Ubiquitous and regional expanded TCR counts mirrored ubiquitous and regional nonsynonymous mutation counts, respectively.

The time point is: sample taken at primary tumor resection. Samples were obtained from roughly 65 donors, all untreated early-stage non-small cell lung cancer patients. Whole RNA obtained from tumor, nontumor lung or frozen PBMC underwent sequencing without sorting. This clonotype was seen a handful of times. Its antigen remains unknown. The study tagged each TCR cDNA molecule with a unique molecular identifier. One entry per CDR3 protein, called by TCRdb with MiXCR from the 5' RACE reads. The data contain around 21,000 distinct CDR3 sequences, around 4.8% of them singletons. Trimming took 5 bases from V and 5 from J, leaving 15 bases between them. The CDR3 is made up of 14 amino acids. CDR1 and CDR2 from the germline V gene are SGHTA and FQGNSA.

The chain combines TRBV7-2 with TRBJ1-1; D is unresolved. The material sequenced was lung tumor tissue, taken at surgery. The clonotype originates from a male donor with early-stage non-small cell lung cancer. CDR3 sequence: CASSPDRWGTEAFF. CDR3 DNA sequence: TGTGCCAGCAGCCCCGACCGGTGGGGTACTGAAGCTTTCTTT.